This T cell receptor beta chain was identified during a study of T cell responses to AZD1222 COVID-19 vaccine. Clones were sequenced by immunoSEQ multiplex PCR, and TCRdb holds only the in-frame ones, with some missing. The sample holds 70,000 to 85,000 clones, about four fifths seen once. Concerning this clone: The same CDR3 can be traced to other DNA sequences in this sample.

The junction had 12 bases not matched to a gene; V was cut back by 3 bases and J by 7 bases. The V gene's germline CDR1 is SGHNT and CDR2 YYREEE (reference sequence). The CDR3 totals 16 residues. This chain connects TRBV5-4 to TRBJ1-4; 7 nucleotides line up with TRBD1. The origin of this receptor is an adult who received the AZD1222 COVID-19 vaccine. This specimen was peripheral blood, taken 28 days after the second AZD1222 dose. For the CDR3, the DNA is TGTGCCAGCAGCTCGCCGTCGACAGGGAGTTCTGAAAAACTGTTTTTT. Protein: CASSSPSTGSSEKLFF.